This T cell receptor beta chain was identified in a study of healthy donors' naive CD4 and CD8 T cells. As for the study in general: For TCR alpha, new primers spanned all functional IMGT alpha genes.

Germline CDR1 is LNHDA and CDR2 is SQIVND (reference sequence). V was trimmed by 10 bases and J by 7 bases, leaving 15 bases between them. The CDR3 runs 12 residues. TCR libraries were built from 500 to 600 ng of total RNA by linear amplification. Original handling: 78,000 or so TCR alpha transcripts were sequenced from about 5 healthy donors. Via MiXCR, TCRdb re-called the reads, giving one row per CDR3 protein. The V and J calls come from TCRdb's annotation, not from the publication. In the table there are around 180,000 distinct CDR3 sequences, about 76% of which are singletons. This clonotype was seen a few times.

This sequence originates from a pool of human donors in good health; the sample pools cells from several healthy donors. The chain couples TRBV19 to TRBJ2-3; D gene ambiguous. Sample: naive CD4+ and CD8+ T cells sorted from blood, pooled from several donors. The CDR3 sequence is CATSLGRNTQYF. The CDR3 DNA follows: TGTGCCACCTCTCTAGGCAGGAATACGCAGTATTTT.